These T cell receptor beta chains were read from a single sample in a study of identical twins. Via MiXCR, TCRdb re-called the 5' RACE reads, giving one row per CDR3 protein. The data contain 200,000 or so distinct CDR3 sequences, approximately 15% of them singletons. These same records also appear under a second study, on T cells expressing NK-cell markers.

Material for sequencing was CD8+ T cells sorted from blood. The source is a young woman in good health. The CDR3 runs from the conserved cysteine through the conserved F or W. Fields, in order: D gene, J gene, V gene, clone size, CDR3 protein, CDR3 DNA. The D gene is left open where the match is weak. Clone sizes are given selectively: once, few, many, or a class where the clone is expanded.

- | TRBJ1-2 | TRBV9 | few | CASSVEAGRVFYGYTF | TGTGCCAGCAGCGTCGAAGCTGGGCGGGTGTTCTATGGCTACACCTTC
TRBD1 | TRBJ2-3 | TRBV9 | - | CASRDRETDTQYF | TGTGCCAGCAGAGACAGGGAGACAGATACGCAGTATTTT
TRBD2 | TRBJ2-5 | TRBV10-3 | many | CAISERGLAGVGQETQYF | TGTGCCATCAGTGAAAGAGGACTAGCGGGAGTAGGCCAAGAGACCCAGTACTTC
- | TRBJ1-1 | TRBV20-1 | - | CSARRTGREDTEAFF | TGCAGTGCTAGACGAACAGGGAGAGAGGACACTGAAGCTTTCTTT
- | TRBJ1-2 | TRBV4-3 | few | CASSPMDGNYGYTF | TGCGCCAGCAGCCCTATGGACGGCAACTATGGCTACACCTTC
- | TRBJ1-3 | TRBV27 | - | CASYGGGEARYF | TGTGCCAGCTACGGTGGAGGCGAGGCCAGATATTTT
- | TRBJ1-2 | TRBV24-1 | few | CATSDQLDLYGYTF | TGTGCCACCAGTGATCAACTGGACCTCTATGGCTACACCTTC
TRBD1 | TRBJ2-7 | TRBV9 | few | CASSVTYGTGYEQYF | TGTGCCAGCAGCGTAACCTACGGGACAGGTTACGAGCAGTACTTC
TRBD1 | TRBJ1-1 | TRBV15 | many | CATFPTLILGSNRGDTEAFF | TGTGCCACCTTTCCCACATTGATCCTAGGATCGAACAGGGGTGACACTGAAGCTTTCTTT
TRBD1 | TRBJ2-7 | TRBV10-3 | few | CAISGETGPYEQYF | TGTGCCATCAGTGGAGAGACAGGGCCCTACGAGCAGTACTTC
TRBD1 | TRBJ2-3 | TRBV4-1 | - | CASSQDQRYRGTDTQYF | TGCGCCAGCAGCCAAGATCAGAGGTACAGGGGAACAGATACGCAGTATTTT
TRBD2 | TRBJ2-2 | TRBV6-2/TRBV6-3 | many | CASSSSSGNTGELFF | TGTGCCAGCAGTTCCTCTAGCGGGAACACCGGGGAGCTGTTTTTT
TRBD2 | TRBJ2-1 | TRBV5-1 | many | CASSLREGYNEQFF | TGCGCCAGCAGCTTACGGGAGGGGTACAATGAGCAGTTCTTC
- | TRBJ2-1 | TRBV6-5 | few | CASSYSGAYNEQFF | TGTGCCAGCAGTTACTCGGGGGCCTACAATGAGCAGTTCTTC
- | TRBJ2-2 | TRBV12-5 | few | CASGLVYGELFF | TGTGCTAGTGGTTTGGTTTACGGGGAGCTGTTTTTT
- | TRBJ2-1 | TRBV28 | few | CASTAVSYNEQFF | TGTGCCAGCACGGCAGTCTCCTACAATGAGCAGTTCTTC
- | TRBJ2-3 | TRBV5-6 | few | CASGVGQDTQYF | TGTGCCAGCGGCGTGGGACAAGATACGCAGTATTTT
TRBD2 | TRBJ2-1 | TRBV11-2 | - | CASSPPGTSWPEQFF | TGTGCCAGCAGCCCCCCCGGGACTAGTTGGCCTGAGCAGTTCTTC
- | TRBJ2-7 | TRBV10-3 | few | CAISESNNLQPYEQYF | TGTGCCATCAGTGAGTCGAATAACCTCCAGCCCTACGAGCAGTACTTC
- | TRBJ2-1 | TRBV14 | - | CASSPGRGPSSYNEQFF | TGTGCCAGCAGCCCCGGTCGGGGCCCCTCCTCCTACAATGAGCAGTTCTTC
TRBD2 | TRBJ2-2 | TRBV9 | few | CASSTRTSGIGTNTGELFF | TGTGCCAGCAGCACTCGGACTAGCGGGATAGGGACGAACACCGGGGAGCTGTTTTTT
- | TRBJ2-5 | TRBV9 | few | CASSPRRGYQETQYF | TGTGCCAGCAGCCCACGGCGGGGCTACCAAGAGACCCAGTACTTC
TRBD1 | TRBJ1-6 | TRBV10-3 | many | CAIRDRGDNSPLHF | TGTGCCATCAGGGACAGGGGTGATAATTCACCCCTCCACTTT
- | TRBJ1-1 | TRBV20-1 | - | CSASGTEAFF | TGCAGTGCTAGTGGCACTGAAGCTTTCTTT
- | TRBJ1-1 | TRBV7-6 | - | CASSFGEGGYTEAFF | TGTGCCAGCAGCTTCGGGGAGGGGGGCTACACTGAAGCTTTCTTT
TRBD2 | TRBJ2-1 | TRBV12-3/TRBV12-4 | - | CAFGREYNEQFF | TGTGCCTTCGGGCGGGAGTACAATGAGCAGTTCTTC
- | TRBJ2-3 | TRBV10-3 | - | CAISDLSVGDSTDTQYF | TGTGCCATCAGTGACCTGTCCGTCGGGGATTCCACAGATACGCAGTATTTT
- | TRBJ2-1 | TRBV11-2 | few | CASRGGGVSYNEQFF | TGTGCCAGCAGAGGGGGGGGCGTCTCCTACAATGAGCAGTTCTTC
- | TRBJ2-1 | TRBV6-5 | - | CASSYDDNEQFF | TGTGCCAGCAGTTACGACGATAATGAGCAGTTCTTC
- | TRBJ2-5 | TRBV4-3 | - | CASSQGGGWGPETQYF | TGCGCCAGCAGCCAAGGCGGCGGGTGGGGCCCAGAGACCCAGTACTTC
TRBD1 | TRBJ2-2 | TRBV3-1 | - | CASYGQGTNTGELFF | TGTGCCAGCTACGGACAGGGGACGAACACCGGGGAGCTGTTTTTT
TRBD2 | TRBJ2-1 | TRBV5-1 | few | CASSPTTSGLYNEQFF | TGCGCCAGCTCCCCCACTACTAGCGGGCTTTACAATGAGCAGTTCTTC
TRBD2 | TRBJ2-2 | TRBV4-1 | few | CASSQRLAANTGELFF | TGCGCCAGCAGCCAAAGACTAGCGGCTAACACCGGGGAGCTGTTTTTT
TRBD2 | TRBJ2-1 | TRBV7-2 | - | CASSLGSGRVDEQFF | TGTGCCAGCAGCTTAGGTAGCGGGAGGGTCGATGAGCAGTTCTTC
TRBD2 | TRBJ2-3 | TRBV9 | few | CASSALHGGARDTQYF | TGTGCCAGCAGCGCCTTACACGGGGGGGCGCGAGATACGCAGTATTTT
TRBD1 | TRBJ2-7 | TRBV10-3 | - | CAISESDRAYEQYF | TGTGCCATCAGTGAGTCAGACAGGGCCTACGAGCAGTACTTC
- | TRBJ2-3 | TRBV7-9 | few | CASSSPPGPDTQYF | TGTGCCAGCAGCTCCCCCCCTGGCCCAGATACGCAGTATTTT
- | TRBJ2-7 | TRBV27 | - | CASSFTGTPSYEQYF | TGTGCCAGCAGTTTTACCGGGACTCCTTCCTACGAGCAGTACTTC
TRBD2 | TRBJ2-2 | TRBV6-4 | - | CASSYDSGGAISGELFF | TGTGCCAGCAGTTACGATAGCGGGGGGGCTATATCCGGGGAGCTGTTTTTT
- | TRBJ2-1 | TRBV30 | - | CAWRTLGALRNEQFF | TGTGCCTGGAGGACCCTAGGAGCCCTAAGGAATGAGCAGTTCTTC
- | TRBJ2-7 | TRBV6-1 | few | CASKRLLYEQYF | TGTGCCAGCAAAAGGCTACTCTACGAGCAGTACTTC
- | TRBJ2-7 | TRBV27 | few | CASSSYREQGEQYF | TGTGCCAGCAGTTCTTACAGGGAACAGGGCGAGCAGTACTTC
- | TRBJ2-1 | TRBV20-1 | few | CSVGPGGSEQFF | TGCAGTGTAGGGCCTGGTGGTTCTGAGCAGTTCTTC
TRBD2 | TRBJ2-1 | TRBV27 | - | CASSLVLAGNNEQFF | TGTGCCAGCAGTTTAGTCCTAGCGGGAAACAATGAGCAGTTCTTC
TRBD1 | TRBJ1-2 | TRBV29-1 | - | CSVEDPSGGGYTF | TGCAGCGTTGAAGATCCGTCAGGGGGTGGCTACACCTTC
- | TRBJ2-7 | TRBV4-2 | - | CASSQIGDSSYEQYF | TGTGCCAGCAGCCAAATAGGAGACAGCTCCTACGAGCAGTACTTC
- | TRBJ2-7 | TRBV4-3 | many | CASSQESQPGYEQYF | TGCGCCAGCAGCCAAGAGTCGCAGCCTGGTTACGAGCAGTACTTC
- | TRBJ2-1 | TRBV2 | few | CASRTLGLAEQFF | TGTGCCAGCAGGACTTTGGGACTGGCGGAGCAGTTCTTC